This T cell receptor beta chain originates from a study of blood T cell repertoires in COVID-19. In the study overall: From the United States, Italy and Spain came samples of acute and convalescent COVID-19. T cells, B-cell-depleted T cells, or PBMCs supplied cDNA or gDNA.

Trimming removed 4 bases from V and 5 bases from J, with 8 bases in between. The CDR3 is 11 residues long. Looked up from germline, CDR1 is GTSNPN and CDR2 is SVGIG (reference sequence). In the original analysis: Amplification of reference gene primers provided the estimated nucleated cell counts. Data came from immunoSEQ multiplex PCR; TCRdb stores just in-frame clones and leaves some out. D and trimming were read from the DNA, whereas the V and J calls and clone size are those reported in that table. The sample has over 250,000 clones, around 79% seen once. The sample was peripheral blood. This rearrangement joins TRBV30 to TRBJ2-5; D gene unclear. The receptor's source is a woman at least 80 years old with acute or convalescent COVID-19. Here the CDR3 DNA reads TGTGCCTGGAACTTCCGGGAGACCCAGTACTTC. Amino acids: CAWNFRETQYF.